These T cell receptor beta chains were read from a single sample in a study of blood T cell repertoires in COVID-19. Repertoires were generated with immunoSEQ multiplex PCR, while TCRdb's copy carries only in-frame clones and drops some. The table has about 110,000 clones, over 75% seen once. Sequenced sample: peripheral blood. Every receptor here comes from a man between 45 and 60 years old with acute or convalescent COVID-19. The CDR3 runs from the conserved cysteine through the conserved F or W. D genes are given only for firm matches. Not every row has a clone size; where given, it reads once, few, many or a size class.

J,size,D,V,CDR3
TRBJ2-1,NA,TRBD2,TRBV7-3,CASSGTSGKDEQFF
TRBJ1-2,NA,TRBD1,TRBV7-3,CASSLNPNRGNDGYTF
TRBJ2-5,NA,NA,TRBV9,CASSVVESYQETQYF
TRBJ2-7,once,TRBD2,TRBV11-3,CASSSANGRPYEQYF
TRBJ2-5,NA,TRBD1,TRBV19,CASNGRTGAETQYF
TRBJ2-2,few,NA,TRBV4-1,CAISKKYTGELFF
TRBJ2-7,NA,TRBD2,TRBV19,CASSTYLSGGAYEQYF
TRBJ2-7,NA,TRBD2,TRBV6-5,CASTILGLNDYEQYF
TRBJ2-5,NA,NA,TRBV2,CASRTDQETQYF
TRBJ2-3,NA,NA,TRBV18,CASSPPGRGGDTQYF
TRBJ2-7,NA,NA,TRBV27,CASSRHDVSYEQYF
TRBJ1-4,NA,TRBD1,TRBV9,CASSERTGRGEKLFF
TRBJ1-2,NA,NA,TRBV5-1,CASSLGGGNYGYTF
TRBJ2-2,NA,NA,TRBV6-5,CASSSSQGGTGELFF
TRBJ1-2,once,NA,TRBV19,CASSIYRVHGYTF
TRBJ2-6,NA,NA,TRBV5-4,CASSQRRVRLSGANVLTF
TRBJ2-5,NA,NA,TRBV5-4,CASSLRLVTETQYF
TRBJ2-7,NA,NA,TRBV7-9,CASSFPGDRYEQYF
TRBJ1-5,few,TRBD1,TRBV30,CAWSPDRGNQPQHF
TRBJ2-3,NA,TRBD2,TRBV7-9,CASSPGAGANTDTQYF
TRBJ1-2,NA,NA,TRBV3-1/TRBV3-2,CASSQHGQLSVYGYTF
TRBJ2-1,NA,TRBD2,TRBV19,CASSIPTSGGSYNEQFF
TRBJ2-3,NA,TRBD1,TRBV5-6,CASSRDRSGTDTQYF
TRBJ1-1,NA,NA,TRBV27,CASSFIGASTEAFF
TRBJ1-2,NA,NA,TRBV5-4,CASSLRTRNYGYTF
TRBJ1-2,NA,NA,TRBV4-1,CASSQPGRANYGYTF
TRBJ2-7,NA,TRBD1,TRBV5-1,CASSLDRTYEQYF
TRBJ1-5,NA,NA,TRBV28,CASSLFPRDYSNQPQHF
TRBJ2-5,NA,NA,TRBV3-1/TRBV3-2,CASSDVGGATQYF
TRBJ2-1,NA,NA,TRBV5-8,CASSLWSSYNEQFF
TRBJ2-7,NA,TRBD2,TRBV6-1,CASKSTAGPYEQYF
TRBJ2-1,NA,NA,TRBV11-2,CASSLWRAGNEQFF
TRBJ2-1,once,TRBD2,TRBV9,CASSVDSGSTEQFF
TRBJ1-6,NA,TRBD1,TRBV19,CASRGTGYSPLHF
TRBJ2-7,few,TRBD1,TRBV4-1,CASSLGTGGSYEQYF
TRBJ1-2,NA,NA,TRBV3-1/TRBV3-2,CASSQNKRYTF
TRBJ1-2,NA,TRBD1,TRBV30,CAWGQGWGNASNYGYTF
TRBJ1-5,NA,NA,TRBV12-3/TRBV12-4,CASSFRGGQPQHF
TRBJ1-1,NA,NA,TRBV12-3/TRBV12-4,CASTMYSGTEAFF
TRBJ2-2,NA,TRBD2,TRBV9,CASSVVGSGGSNTGELFF
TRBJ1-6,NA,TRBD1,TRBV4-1,CASSQDGGQRLSSYNSPLHF
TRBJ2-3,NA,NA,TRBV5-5,CATQTRAGGDTQYF
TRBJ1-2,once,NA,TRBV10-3,CAISESDSLGYTF
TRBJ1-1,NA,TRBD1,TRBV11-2,CASSPRQGGTEAFF
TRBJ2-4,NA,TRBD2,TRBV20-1,CSASRLAGVAKNIQYF
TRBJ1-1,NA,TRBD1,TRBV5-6,CASTLFPGGMRNTEAFF
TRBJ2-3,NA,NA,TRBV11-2,CASSLSHLTDTQYF
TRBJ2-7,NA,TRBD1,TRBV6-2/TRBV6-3,CASSPGGPEQYF
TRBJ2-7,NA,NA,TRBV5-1,CASSLAGYGDIIYEQYF
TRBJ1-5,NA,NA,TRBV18,CASSLSGDQPQHF
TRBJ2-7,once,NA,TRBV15,CATSRELGLYEQYF
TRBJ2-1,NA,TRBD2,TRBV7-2,CASSSSGTSGQNEQFF
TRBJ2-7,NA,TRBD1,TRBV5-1,CASSVDRVLSYEQYF